This note documents a single T cell receptor (beta chain) sequence. This clone was counted only a few times. It has no known antigen specificity. No base quality values were provided; no much bigger clone lies one nucleotide off. This entry comes from a study of blood T cell repertoires in COVID-19 (dated by TCRdb to 2018 to 2020). Regarding the complete study: Samples from collaborators originated in the United States, Italy and Spain and spanned both the acute and convalescent phases of COVID-19. Subjects who had been exposed to COVID-19, were actively infected with it, or had recovered from it provided the deeply sampled blood TCRbeta repertoires that made up the dataset. Nearly every sample came with metadata listing a de-identified subject ID, COVID-19 status, age in years and sex. The repertoires were released in a freely available public database intended as a resource for research on the immune response to SARS-CoV-2. Samples were obtained from the ongoing ImmuneRACE study (first 160 participants) and from over a thousand subjects provided by 6 global collaborators. The material from the prospective study consisted of cDNA or gDNA derived from T cells, B-cell-depleted T cells, or PBMCs. Where HLA class I and class II types were available, the types were taken from metadata supplied by the sample provider, not from assay-based typing. General findings and caveats noted by the study authors: The amount of clinical and demographic metadata varied by source and participant and was provided uncurated.

Relative to germline, V is missing 4 bases and J is missing 5 bases, with 6 bases of the junction outside any gene match. The CDR3 goes from the cysteine to the phenylalanine over 14 residues. Only the CDR3 part of the read is kept: 42 bases, read in frame from the first base. The CDR1 and CDR2 encoded by the germline V gene are SGHTA and FQGNSA. TCRbeta CDR3 regions were amplified from genomic DNA using the immunoSEQ Assay, a bias-controlled multiplex PCR. As for how the authors treated the data: Nucleated cell counts per sample were estimated from amplification of reference gene primers within the assay. To quantify the absolute abundance of each unique TCRbeta CDR3 rearrangement, sequence reads were collapsed and filtered. For each sample, productive Simpson clonality was calculated as the square root of Simpson's diversity index across productive rearrangements. TCRdb's version of the immuneACCESS table is confined to in-frame rearrangements and falls short of the full clone set. An unresolved V gene accounts for under half of the shortfall where checked; the remainder is of unknown origin. The V and J calls and clone size come from that table; D and trimming were worked out from the DNA. The sample table lists fewer than 250,000 clones, 70% to 80% of them with a count of one. 9.5% to 15% of the sample comes from the top ten.

The collaborating institutions used their own protocols to collect whole blood in K2EDTA tubes. For TCRbeta analysis, collaborators shipped samples as frozen whole blood, isolated PBMCs, or DNA extracted from either of those sample types. The sequence is built from TRBV7-2 and TRBJ2-3; a stretch of 7 junction bases matches TRBD2. This clonotype was sampled from a woman aged 45-65 years with acute or convalescent COVID-19. Material for sequencing was peripheral blood. The CDR3 corresponds to CASSSGLLGDTQYF. The DNA sequence is given as TGTGCCAGCAGCTCGGGACTATTGGGAGATACGCAGTATTTT.